This T cell receptor (beta chain) was profiled in a study of sequential checkpoint blockade in melanoma. Study summary: Randomization was 1:1 between first-line nivolumab→ipilimumab and ipilimumab→nivolumab. Each arm's sequence ended with maintenance nivolumab.

Sample treatment: randomized to nivolumab then ipilimumab (arm A) or the reverse (arm B). Some clones are missing from TCRdb's copy, which holds only in-frame ones; the method was immunoSEQ multiplex PCR. This table holds around 20,000 clones, roughly 82% found once. The clonotype was recovered from a human donor with melanoma. This material consisted of CD8+ T cells sorted from blood (inferred from file names), taken from a patient given nivolumab and ipilimumab in sequence.

The CDR3 sequence: CASSQETSSYNEQFF. The CDR3 DNA is TGCGCCAGCAGCCAAGAGACTAGCTCCTACAATGAGCAGTTCTTC. V and J are TRBV4-3 and TRBJ2-1; D possibly corresponds to TRBD2 (6 bases). V was cut by 0 bases and J by 0 bases, with 6 bases left in between. From germline, CDR1 is LGHNA and CDR2 YSLEER. This CDR3 spans 15 amino acids.